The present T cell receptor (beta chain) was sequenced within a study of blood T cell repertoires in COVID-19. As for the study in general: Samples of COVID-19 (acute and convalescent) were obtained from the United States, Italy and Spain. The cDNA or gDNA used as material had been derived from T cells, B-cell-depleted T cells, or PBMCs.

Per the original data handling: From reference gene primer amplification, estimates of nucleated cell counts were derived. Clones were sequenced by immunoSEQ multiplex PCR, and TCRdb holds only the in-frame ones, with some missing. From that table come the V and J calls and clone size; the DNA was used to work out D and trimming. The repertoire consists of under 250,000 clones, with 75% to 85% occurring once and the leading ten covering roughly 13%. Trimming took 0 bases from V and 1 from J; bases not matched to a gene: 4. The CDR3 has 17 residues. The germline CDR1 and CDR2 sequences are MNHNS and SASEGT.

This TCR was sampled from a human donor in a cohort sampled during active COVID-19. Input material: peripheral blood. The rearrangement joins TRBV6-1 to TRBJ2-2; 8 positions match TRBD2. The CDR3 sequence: CASSEALAGGNTGELFF. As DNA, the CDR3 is TGTGCCAGCAGTGAAGCTCTAGCGGGTGGGAACACCGGGGAGCTGTTTTTT.